One and the same sample provided the 7 T cell receptor beta chains below, sequenced in a study of shared clonotypes between healthy human individuals. Using immunoSEQ multiplex PCR, the repertoire was profiled, and TCRdb retains in-frame clones only, with some absent. Of roughly 2.1 million clones in the sample, 85% to 95% are singletons; the top ten hold under 2%. CD8 cells classed as naive were CD45RO-negative and positively selected for CCR7, excluding terminally differentiated effector memory CD45RA+ cells. What was sequenced was naive CD8+ T cells from PBMCs. The receptors here all came from a man aged 18 to 30 in good health. Some clones in this sample may be carry-over from other donors' samples.

This chain uses TRBV11-2 with TRBJ2-7; no clear D gene. The germline gives CDR1 SGHAT, CDR2 FQNNGV. This CDR3 is 15 amino acids long. Trimming removed 1 base from V and 3 bases from J, with 13 bases in between. As DNA, the CDR3 is TGTGCCAGCAGCTTAGCGAAAGGCCCGAACTACGAGCAGTACTTC. This gives the protein CASSLAKGPNYEQYF. Variable domain in full (rest from reference TRBV11-2 and TRBJ2-7): EAGVAQSPRYKIIEKRQSVAFWCNPISGHATLYWYQQILGQGPKLLIQFQNNGVVDDSQLPKDRFSAERLKGVDSTLKIQPAKLEDSAVYLCASSLAKGPNYEQYFGPGTRLTVT.

The chain carries TRBV27 and TRBJ2-1, with TRBD2 matching 13 bases. The CDR3 totals 16 residues. Germline V gene data show CDR1 as MNHEY and CDR2 as SMNVEV (reference sequence). The V segment lost 5 bases and the J segment 4 bases; nucleotides outside the gene matches: 5. The CDR3 protein is CASSLWTSGSYNEQFF. The CDR3, as DNA: TGTGCCAGCAGTCTCTGGACTAGCGGGAGTTACAATGAGCAGTTCTTC.

The sample holds one count of this clone. The V gene is TRBV27, the J gene TRBJ2-7; 7 bases agree with TRBD1. In germline, CDR1 is MNHEY, CDR2 SMNVEV (reference sequence). V trimming: 0 bases; J trimming: 1 base; junction bases outside the gene matches: 6. This CDR3 spans 16 amino acids. CDR3 nucleotide sequence: TGTGCCAGCAGTTTATCGGCCGGGACAGATTCCTACGAGCAGTACTTC. Amino acid sequence: CASSLSAGTDSYEQYF.

This chain uses TRBV27 with TRBJ2-1; 7 bases line up with TRBD1. V gave up 5 bases and J gave up 4 bases; unmatched junction bases: 14. Germline V gene sequence: CDR1 MNHEY, CDR2 SMNVEV (reference sequence). This CDR3 has 17 residues. CDR3 DNA sequence: TGTGCCAGCAGTACCCAAGACCCGGGACAGACTTACAATGAGCAGTTCTTC. Amino acids: CASSTQDPGQTYNEQFF.

The chain employs TRBV7-6 and TRBJ2-7, with 10 positions matching TRBD2. The CDR3 is 15 residues long. Germline V CDR1 and CDR2: SGHVS, FNYEAQ. The J segment lost 5 bases and the V segment lost 5 bases, leaving 9 bases of the junction unmatched. The CDR3 nucleotides are TGTGCCAGCAGCATTAGCGGGGGGAGAGGTGACGAGCAGTACTTC. Translated: CASSISGGRGDEQYF.

This clone turned up a few times. An end of the junction does not agree with germline; a read error may underlie this. V usage is TRBV7-9 and J usage is TRBJ2-2, with TRBD2 identical over 10 bases. The CDR3 loop spans 14 amino acids. The germline V gene encodes CDR1 SEHNR and CDR2 FQNEAQ (reference sequence). Here the CDR3 reads CASSIAGGPGELFF. CDR3 nucleotides: TGTGCCAGCAGCATAGCGGGAGGCCCCGGGGAGCTGTTTTTT.

This clone came up once. This sequence joins TRBV29-1 and TRBJ1-1, with D maybe TRBD1 (5 bases). Between the trimmed V and J ends, which lost 0 bases and 2 bases, there was a span of 13 bases. Germline-derived CDR1 and CDR2 are SQVTM and ANQGSEA. The CDR3 runs 15 residues. CDR3 nucleotide sequence: TGCAGCGTTGAAGATCACGGCCAGGGAAACACTGAAGCTTTCTTT. It translates to CSVEDHGQGNTEAFF.